One and the same sample provided the 13 T cell receptor beta chains below, sequenced in a study of blood T cell repertoires in COVID-19. TCRdb keeps only in-frame clones here, not all; method: immunoSEQ multiplex PCR. Here the sample spans tens of thousands of clones, over 75% being singletons. Sequencing was carried out using peripheral blood. The receptors were gathered from a man aged 55 to 69 with acute or convalescent COVID-19.

The chain couples TRBV5-1 to TRBJ2-5; 7 bases match TRBD2. J gave up 1 base and V 0 bases, and 3 bases lay outside the gene matches. This CDR3 has 15 amino acids. Looked up from germline, CDR1 is SGHRS and CDR2 is YFSETQ. CDR3 loop: CASSLGGGGQETQYF. The DNA for the CDR3 is TGCGCCAGCAGCTTGGGCGGCGGGGGCCAAGAGACCCAGTACTTC.

The chain combines TRBV6-6 with TRBJ2-1; 8 bases agree with TRBD2. The CDR3 is made up of 16 amino acids. The germline gives CDR1 MNHNY, CDR2 SVGAGI (reference sequence). With 6 bases clipped from V and 7 bases from J, the junction kept 14 bases outside the gene matches. CDR3 protein: CASRPRGGASENEQFF. The CDR3 DNA reads TGTGCCAGCAGACCCCGGGGGGGGGCGTCTGAAAATGAGCAGTTCTTC.

The chain joins TRBV9 to TRBJ2-7, with 7 bases aligning to TRBD1. The CDR3 extends over 14 amino acids. The trim removed 4 bases at V and 1 base at J, leaving 5 bases unmatched. Germline V lookup: CDR1 SGDLS, CDR2 YYNGEE. The CDR3 sequence: CASSPRQGSYEQYF. In DNA form, the CDR3 reads TGTGCCAGCAGCCCCCGACAGGGATCCTACGAGCAGTACTTC.

The rearrangement links TRBV7-8 to TRBJ2-5; D gene ambiguous. Germline V gene lookup returns CDR1 SGHVS and CDR2 FQNEAQ. The CDR3 runs 15 residues. Trimming removed 1 base from V and 2 bases from J, with 11 bases in between. CDR3 nucleotide sequence: TGTGCCAGCAGCTTAGATTTGGCGGCGCAAGAGACCCAGTACTTC. It translates to CASSLDLAAQETQYF. Complete variable domain (other parts from reference TRBV7-8 and TRBJ2-5): GAGVSQSPRYKVAKRGQDVALRCDPISGHVSLFWYQQALGQGPEFLTYFQNEAQLDKSGLPSDRFFAERPEGSVSTLKIQRTQQEDSAVYLCASSLDLAAQETQYFGPGTRLLVL.

The J gene is TRBJ1-2, the V gene TRBV19; possible D gene TRBD1, 6 bases. Trimming took 7 bases from V and 4 from J, leaving 22 bases between them. There are 16 residues in the CDR3. Germline loops: CDR1 LNHDA, CDR2 SQIVND (reference sequence). CDR3 loop: CASTPTGGGRIYGYTF. Here the CDR3 DNA reads TGTGCCAGTACCCCTACCGGCGGGGGGCGGATCTATGGCTACACCTTC.

The genes are TRBV7-2 and TRBJ2-2; D might be TRBD1 (5 bases). V lost 1 base to trimming and J lost 9 bases, with 9 bases between them. The length of the CDR3 is 13 residues. Per the germline V gene, CDR1 is SGHTA and CDR2 is FQGNSA. CDR3 DNA sequence: TGTGCCAGCAGCTTAGACAGGTTACGGGAGCTGTTTTTT. The encoded protein is CASSLDRLRELFF.

J is TRBJ2-3 and V is TRBV9, with TRBD2 matching 8 bases. The CDR3 totals 14 residues. The germline V gene has CDR1 SGDLS and CDR2 YYNGEE. With 4 bases clipped from V and 4 bases from J, the junction kept 5 bases outside the gene matches. CDR3 DNA sequence: TGTGCCAGCAGCCTCAGGACTAGCCCAGATACGCAGTATTTT. It is translated as CASSLRTSPDTQYF.

The V and J genes are TRBV5-3 and TRBJ2-1, with 8 nucleotides matching TRBD2. TRBV5-3 is reported as an ORF; its role is uncertain. This CDR3 spans 16 amino acids. V trimming: 4 bases; J trimming: 3 bases; junction bases outside the gene matches: 9. CDR3 DNA: TGTGCCAGAAGCCGCGGCGCGGGGGGACTCTACAATGAGCAGTTCTTC. It is translated as CARSRGAGGLYNEQFF.

This rearrangement joins TRBV3-1 (or the pseudogene TRBV3-2) to TRBJ2-1, with D unresolved. The V gene lost 2 bases and the J gene lost 0 bases, with 14 bases spanning the gap. Germline CDR1 reads LGHDT; CDR2 reads YNNKEL (reference sequence). This CDR3 has 17 amino acids. The CDR3 reads CASSQSRLSLSYNEQFF. The CDR3 DNA reads as TGTGCCAGCAGCCAATCGCGGCTCTCCCTCTCCTACAATGAGCAGTTCTTC.

The V call is TRBV29-1, the J call TRBJ1-2; D not resolved. The V end was cut by 4 bases, the J end by 4 bases, with 10 bases between. Germline CDR1 and CDR2: SQVTM and ANQGSEA. CDR3 length equals 12 residues. The CDR3 bases are TGCAGCGTTGTAGGAGCTCCCTATGGCTACACCTTC. Residues: CSVVGAPYGYTF.

The CDR3, as DNA: TGTGCCAGCAGTGAAGCTCTAGAGCAGTACTTC. It specifies CASSEALEQYF. V and J are TRBV2 and TRBJ2-7; no clear D. The CDR3 runs to 11 residues. Germline assignment: CDR1 SNHLY and CDR2 FYNNEI. V was pared by 0 bases and J by 7 bases, with 4 bases between.

This chain links TRBV12-3 or TRBV12-4 with TRBJ2-7; 9 positions agree with TRBD2. J lost 3 bases, V lost 8 bases, and 5 bases had no gene match. The CDR3 runs to 13 residues. This CDR3 reads CASERGAGYEQYF. CDR3 nucleotides: TGTGCCAGCGAGCGGGGGGCCGGCTACGAGCAGTACTTC.

In this sample, this clone turned up once. The chain has TRBV7-9 and TRBJ2-2; D unclear. Deletions cut 1 base from V and 1 base from J, with 16 bases between. CDR1 and CDR2 from the germline V gene are SEHNR and FQNEAQ (reference sequence). This CDR3 comprises 18 residues. CDR3 sequence: CASSLVPWAQLNTGELFF. CDR3 nucleotides: TGTGCCAGCAGCTTAGTTCCGTGGGCCCAACTGAACACCGGGGAGCTGTTTTTT.